These 29 T cell receptor beta chains share one sample of origin, sequenced in a study of cytomegalovirus exposure and HLA in healthy donors. Use of 60 Vbeta and 13 Jbeta primers characterized the PCR. Assay used: immunoSEQ multiplex PCR; TCRdb lists only in-frame clones, some missing. This sample has about 170,000 clones, with about two thirds found just once. Sequencing was performed on PBMCs. The receptors were sampled from a human donor in good health.

This chain uses TRBV11-2 with TRBJ1-1; the D is unclear. The CDR3 spans 13 residues. From germline, CDR1 is SGHAT and CDR2 FQNNGV. Trimming removed 1 base from V and 10 bases from J, with 13 bases in between. CDR3 DNA: TGTGCCAGCAGCTTAGGGGTAGGTGCGGGAGCTTTCTTT. Its protein product is CASSLGVGAGAFF.

The V call is TRBV2, the J call TRBJ2-3, with TRBD1 matching 7 bases. V trimming: 8 bases; J trimming: 6 bases; junction bases outside the gene matches: 8. Germline V lookup: CDR1 SNHLY, CDR2 FYNNEI. The CDR3 is 13 amino acids. CDR3 nucleotide sequence: TGTGCCAGCCTTGACAGGGACACTGATACGCAGTATTTT. Translation: CASLDRDTDTQYF.

V and J are TRBV5-6 and TRBJ2-7, with 9 bases fitting TRBD1. The CDR3 has 14 residues. Germline CDR1 is SGHDT and CDR2 is YYEEEE. V was pared by 6 bases and J by 3 bases, with 7 bases of the junction left unmatched. The CDR3 loop is CASTRQGGSYEQYF. Written as DNA, the CDR3 is TGTGCCAGCACCCGACAGGGGGGGAGCTACGAGCAGTACTTC.

The CDR3 loop is CASSSDGQLGYEQYF. CDR3 nucleotides: TGTGCCAGCAGCTCCGATGGGCAACTGGGCTACGAGCAGTACTTC. The chain is built from TRBV7-2 and TRBJ2-7; no clear D. Per the germline V gene, CDR1 is SGHTA and CDR2 is FQGNSA. The CDR3 contains 15 residues. V dropped 4 bases and J dropped 3 bases, with 16 bases sitting between them.

The chain joins TRBV27 to TRBJ2-1, with D perhaps matching TRBD1 (6 bases). The CDR3 runs to 14 residues. The V gene lost 5 bases and the J gene lost 4 bases, with 12 bases spanning the gap. Germline-derived CDR1 and CDR2 are MNHEY and SMNVEV (reference sequence). CDR3 loop: CASSLTRGYNEQFF. Written as DNA, the CDR3 is TGTGCCAGCAGTCTTACCAGGGGATACAATGAGCAGTTCTTC.

The V and J genes are TRBV15 and TRBJ2-3; perhaps TRBD1 as D (5 bases). This CDR3 has 15 residues. Germline V lookup: CDR1 LNHNV, CDR2 YYDKDF (reference sequence). V was cut by 6 bases and J by 4 bases, with 17 bases left in between. The CDR3 nucleotides read TGTGCCACCAGGGCAGGACAAGGGATCGCAGATACGCAGTATTTT. Protein product: CATRAGQGIADTQYF.

The rearrangement uses TRBV7-2 and TRBJ2-3; 16 bases fit TRBD2. V was clipped by 1 base and J by 2 bases; unmatched bases: 3. The CDR3 runs to 18 residues. CDR1 is SGHTA and CDR2 is FQGNSA in the germline V gene. Here the CDR3 reads CASSLVGTSGGVTDTQYF. DNA for the CDR3: TGTGCCAGCAGCTTAGTGGGGACTAGCGGGGGGGTCACAGATACGCAGTATTTT.

The genes are TRBV2 and TRBJ1-2; D gene ambiguous. The V and J ends lost 6 bases and 5 bases respectively, with 16 bases between them. Germline V lookup: CDR1 SNHLY, CDR2 FYNNEI. This CDR3 contains 14 residues. CDR3 bases: TGTGCCAGCAGCCCGCCCGGACTTCCTTATGGCTACACCTTC. Translation gives CASSPPGLPYGYTF. Based on the CDR3 plus reference TRBV2 and TRBJ1-2, the full variable domain is EPEVTQTPSHQVTQMGQEVILRCVPISNHLYFYWYRQILGQKVEFLVSFYNNEISEKSEIFDDQFSVERPDGSNFTLKIRSTKLEDSAMYFCASSPPGLPYGYTFGSGTRLTVV.

This clone was observed a handful of times. V gene TRBV6-5 combines with J gene TRBJ2-7; TRBD1 matches at 7 bases. V gave up 7 bases and J gave up 4 bases; unmatched junction bases: 13. The CDR3 has 15 amino acids. Germline V lookup: CDR1 MNHEY, CDR2 SVGAGI. Here the CDR3 reads CASTHTWDSLYEQYF. CDR3 bases: TGTGCCAGCACCCACACTTGGGACAGTTTGTACGAGCAGTACTTC.

The chain combines TRBV27 with TRBJ1-5; possibly TRBD1 for D (6 bases). Germline values: CDR1 MNHEY, CDR2 SMNVEV (reference sequence). The ends were cut back, 5 bases at V and 2 bases at J, with 10 bases in the middle. The length of the CDR3 is 14 residues. The CDR3 loop is CASSTEGGNQPQHF. CDR3 in DNA: TGTGCCAGCAGTACCGAGGGGGGCAATCAGCCCCAGCATTTT.

V is TRBV5-1 and J is TRBJ1-2, with a weak D call TRBD1 (5 bases). Trimming left V 4 bases short and J 5 bases short, with 9 bases between. The germline CDR1 and CDR2 sequences are SGHRS and YFSETQ. The CDR3 sequence is 12 residues long. CDR3 DNA: TGCGCCAGCAGCCCCGACAGTTATGGCTACACCTTC. Translated, it gives CASSPDSYGYTF. The variable domain in full, completed from reference TRBV5-1 and TRBJ1-2, reads KAGVTQTPRYLIKTRGQQVTLSCSPISGHRSVSWYQQTPGQGLQFLFEYFSETQRNKGNFPGRFSGRQFSNSRSEMNVSTLELGDSALYLCASSPDSYGYTFGSGTRLTVV.

The CDR3 DNA is TGTGCCAGCAGCTTGGGGACTCAAAACATTCAGTACTTC. Protein sequence: CASSLGTQNIQYF. The chain couples TRBV5-6 to TRBJ2-4; possibly TRBD2 for D (5 bases). This CDR3 has 13 residues. The germline CDR1 and CDR2 sequences are SGHDT and YYEEEE. The V and J ends lost 0 bases and 5 bases respectively, with 6 bases between them.

The V and J genes are TRBV19 and TRBJ1-2, with 9 bases matching TRBD1. CDR1 and CDR2 from the germline V gene are LNHDA and SQIVND (reference sequence). The V segment lost 9 bases and the J segment 2 bases; nucleotides outside the gene matches: 13. The CDR3 extends over 16 amino acids. The CDR3 protein is CASSPLGQGRNYGYTF. The DNA for the CDR3 is TGTGCCAGCTCACCCCTCGGACAGGGGAGGAACTATGGCTACACCTTC.

The chain uses TRBV6-5 and TRBJ1-6, with D uncertain. The V end was cut by 9 bases, the J end by 7 bases, with 16 bases between. Germline V gives CDR1 MNHEY, CDR2 SVGAGI. This CDR3 spans 14 amino acids. This CDR3 reads CASSRTQLNSPLHF. CDR3 DNA: TGTGCCAGTAGCCGTACTCAGCTGAATTCACCCCTCCACTTT.

The chain joins TRBV19 to TRBJ2-1; the match to TRBD2 covers 10 bases. Trimming removed 7 bases from V and 5 bases from J; junction bases left unmatched: 8. CDR3 length: 15 residues. Germline loops: CDR1 LNHDA, CDR2 SQIVND (reference sequence). The CDR3 protein is CASTLSSGGNNEQFF. The CDR3 DNA reads as TGTGCCAGTACCTTATCTAGCGGGGGAAACAATGAGCAGTTCTTC.

V usage is TRBV9 and J usage is TRBJ2-7; 7 positions agree with TRBD1. The V gene's germline CDR1 is SGDLS and CDR2 YYNGEE. The V segment lost 0 bases and the J segment 1 base; nucleotides outside the gene matches: 4. The CDR3 is 15 residues long. The CDR3 loop reads CASSVGQGQSYEQYF. CDR3 DNA sequence: TGTGCCAGCAGCGTAGGACAGGGCCAATCCTACGAGCAGTACTTC.

This clone appeared a few times. The V and J genes are TRBV4-1 and TRBJ1-1, with no clear D. Germline assignment: CDR1 MGHRA and CDR2 YSYEKL. V shed 4 bases and J shed 4 bases, with 19 bases lying between them. The CDR3 consists of 16 residues. In nucleotides, the CDR3 is TGCGCCAGCAGCCCCCTAATCGGGGTAAGCGGCACTGAAGCTTTCTTT. It encodes CASSPLIGVSGTEAFF.

This clone was counted a few times. The rearrangement links TRBV11-2 to TRBJ2-1; TRBD2 matches 9 bases. The CDR3 length is 14 residues. Trimming removed 3 bases from V and 8 bases from J; junction bases left unmatched: 5. The germline CDR1 and CDR2 sequences are SGHAT and FQNNGV. CDR3 sequence reads: CASSFGAGGDEQFF. The CDR3 nucleotides are TGTGCCAGCAGCTTTGGGGCGGGGGGGGATGAGCAGTTCTTC.

The gene calls are TRBV12-5 and TRBJ1-1; maybe TRBD1 (5 bases). This CDR3 comprises 13 residues. Germline assignment: CDR1 LGHNT and CDR2 FRNRAP. V gave up 7 bases and J gave up 2 bases, with 11 bases separating them. The chain's CDR3 is CASATEDNTEAFF. The CDR3 DNA is TGTGCTAGTGCGACAGAAGATAACACTGAAGCTTTCTTT.

This clone was detected a few times. Other DNA sequences from this sample encode an identical CDR3 as well. This chain connects TRBV5-1 to TRBJ2-1, with 7 nucleotides matching TRBD1. V trimming: 1 base; J trimming: 4 bases; junction bases outside the gene matches: 2. Germline V lookup: CDR1 SGHRS, CDR2 YFSETQ. The CDR3 totals 14 residues. CDR3 sequence reads: CASSLSGGYNEQFF. In DNA, the CDR3 is TGCGCCAGCAGCTTGTCAGGGGGATACAATGAGCAGTTCTTC. The variable domain in full, completed from reference TRBV5-1 and TRBJ2-1, reads KAGVTQTPRYLIKTRGQQVTLSCSPISGHRSVSWYQQTPGQGLQFLFEYFSETQRNKGNFPGRFSGRQFSNSRSEMNVSTLELGDSALYLCASSLSGGYNEQFFGPGTRLTVL.

The chain is built from TRBV7-2 and TRBJ1-5; D might be TRBD1 (5 bases). The CDR3 contains 13 residues. Germline loops: CDR1 SGHTA, CDR2 FQGNSA. V lost 4 bases to trimming and J lost 7 bases, with 11 bases between them. In DNA form, the CDR3 reads TGTGCCAGCAGCTCGCGGGGGTTCCAGCCCCAGCATTTT. This codes for CASSSRGFQPQHF. The whole variable domain, filled in from reference TRBV7-2 and TRBJ1-5, reads GAGVSQSPSNKVTEKGKDVELRCDPISGHTALYWYRQSLGQGLEFLIYFQGNSAPDKSGLPSDRFSAERTGGSVSTLTIQRTQQEDSAVYLCASSSRGFQPQHFGDGTRLSIL.

The sample holds a few counts of this clone. The chain uses TRBV12-5 and TRBJ2-2, with 7 bases aligning to TRBD1. Unmatched junction bases numbered 6, after V lost 3 bases and J lost 8 bases. Germline-derived CDR1 and CDR2 are LGHNT and FRNRAP. This CDR3 is built from 14 residues. This chain's CDR3 is CASGLLDRFGELFF. The CDR3 nucleotides are TGTGCTAGTGGTTTATTGGACAGGTTTGGGGAGCTGTTTTTT.

The chain has TRBV5-1 and TRBJ2-3, with 9 bases fitting TRBD1. CDR1 SGHRS and CDR2 YFSETQ come from the germline V gene. The ends lost 2 bases at V and 3 bases at J; junction bases unmatched: 1. There are 14 residues in the CDR3. The DNA of the CDR3 is TGCGCCAGCAGCTTTGGACAGGGGACAGATACGCAGTATTTT. Amino acids: CASSFGQGTDTQYF.

The chain is built from TRBV29-1 and TRBJ2-4; perhaps TRBD2 as D (6 bases). Trimming cost V 7 bases and J 6 bases, with 13 bases left between them. Germline V lookup: CDR1 SQVTM, CDR2 ANQGSEA. The CDR3 has 12 residues. The CDR3 loop is CSGTWRANIQYF. The CDR3 region has the DNA TGCAGCGGAACATGGAGGGCAAACATTCAGTACTTC.

A few counts support this clone. V usage is TRBV7-3 and J usage is TRBJ1-1, with D possibly TRBD1 on 6 matching bases. Germline lookup yields CDR1 SGHTA and CDR2 FQGTGA. V shed 5 bases and J shed 3 bases, with 13 bases lying between them. This CDR3 is 14 amino acids long. CDR3 sequence reads: CASSPDRPYTEAFF. The CDR3, as DNA: TGTGCCAGCAGCCCAGACAGGCCCTACACTGAAGCTTTCTTT.

V is TRBV4-1 and J is TRBJ2-1; D is unclear. Germline CDR1 and CDR2: MGHRA and YSYEKL. The V and J ends lost 0 bases and 2 bases respectively, with 11 bases between them. The CDR3 totals 16 residues. Here the CDR3 reads CASSQDQLPPYNEQFF. CDR3 coding DNA: TGCGCCAGCAGCCAAGACCAACTACCCCCCTACAATGAGCAGTTCTTC.

This chain uses TRBV5-1 with TRBJ2-7; a weak D match, TRBD2 (6 bases). Trimming left V 4 bases short and J 4 bases short, with 15 bases between. This CDR3 contains 14 residues. The germline V gene has CDR1 SGHRS and CDR2 YFSETQ. The CDR3 is CASSPGLQGYEQYF. CDR3 sequence (DNA): TGCGCCAGCAGCCCCGGACTACAAGGGTACGAGCAGTACTTC.

The chain combines TRBV7-9 with TRBJ2-2, with TRBD1 identical over 9 bases. Germline V CDR1 and CDR2: SEHNR, FQNEAQ (reference sequence). CDR3 length: 15 amino acids. After removal of 3 bases from V and 5 bases from J, the junction contained 4 bases not matched to a gene. CDR3 DNA: TGTGCCAGCAGCTTTGGGACAGGGAGGACCGGGGAGCTGTTTTTT. This sequence encodes CASSFGTGRTGELFF.

The CDR3 DNA reads as TGTGCCAGCAGCTCTAGTGAAAAACTGTTTTTT. Its protein product is CASSSSEKLFF. The V and J genes are TRBV7-9 and TRBJ1-4; no clear D gene. Trimming shortened V by 4 bases and J by 7 bases, and 4 bases separated the two germline ends. Germline-derived CDR1 and CDR2 are SEHNR and FQNEAQ (reference sequence). The CDR3 sequence is 11 residues long.